This T cell receptor beta chain was identified in a study of T cell repertoires in cytomegalovirus infection. Study background: Peptides in the study included HLA-C-restricted and HLA-B-restricted CMV epitopes. An indication of both CMV infection and matching HLA type came from public TCR beta signatures.

The V gene's germline CDR1 is SGDLS and CDR2 YYNGEE. The CDR3 consists of 14 residues. Trimming removed 3 bases at V and 0 bases at J, with 8 bases between. As for this clonotype: The antigen is not known.

MiXCR, applied by TCRdb to the reads, yields one record per CDR3 protein. This table has 650,000 to 900,000 distinct CDR3 sequences, 25% to 30% appearing once. Findings and caveats of the study: The study identified carriers of CMV plus the relevant HLA from cumulative public TCR beta family frequency. CMV-specific HLA-C-restricted TCR beta clonotypes dominated the ex vivo response.

The source of this sequence is a human donor in good health (CMV status not recorded). Some clones in this sample may be carry-over from other donors' samples. The specimen comprised cultured CD8+ T cells from PBMCs, sampled from culture after CMV antigen stimulation. The genes are TRBV9 and TRBJ2-3; D remains ambiguous. The CDR3 sequence is CASSGKASTDTQYF. CDR3 DNA sequence: TGTGCCAGCAGCGGAAAAGCTAGCACAGATACGCAGTATTTT.